This TCR beta chain was sequenced for a study of cytomegalovirus exposure and HLA in healthy donors (dated by TCRdb to about 2017). General notes on the study: According to a later analysis, one platform produced both the roughly 110 validation repertoires and the roughly 660 repertoires of the first cohort. The study aimed to test whether cataloging public T cell receptors could reveal signatures of past pathogen exposure. The study combined high-throughput TCR immunosequencing, statistical association of individual TCRs with disease status, and machine learning to predict cytomegalovirus infection status. Along with the roughly 670-subject first cohort, a separate validation cohort of over a hundred different subjects was used. General findings and caveats noted by the study authors: Most TCR sequences were observed very rarely across donors, whereas some public TCRs were present in many individuals. Subsequent analysis determined that TCRs grouped into clusters in the first cohort also showed a tendency toward co-occurrence across the 120 or so validation repertoires, and approximately 94% of cluster scores exceeded 0. A few of the identified cytomegalovirus-associated TCR beta chains were confirmed in vitro to be specific for cytomegalovirus antigens. All 120 or so repertoires were used to score co-occurrence in the validation cohort in a later analysis, because that analysis had no HLA typing for the cohort. The authors suggested that the approach could potentially be generalized to other disease states and immunological phenotypes. In both the original and validation cohorts, the classifier was reported to diagnose cytomegalovirus status with high specificity and sensitivity. A total of fewer than 200 TCR beta chains were listed by the study as associated with cytomegalovirus.

Separate from the approximately 700-subject first cohort, the validation cohort of 90 to 150 subjects was the group to which the donors belonged. As encoded in the germline V gene, CDR1 is SGHRS while CDR2 is YFSETQ. V is clipped by 1 base and J by 4 bases, and the sequence between their germline boundaries is 11 bases long. From its cysteine to its phenylalanine, the CDR3 spans 15 amino acids. Kept here is only the CDR3 DNA, which spans 45 bases and is read in frame from base 1. A note on this clone: This receptor's antigen is unknown. There are no base qualities to consult, and no much larger clone falls within one base.

Library construction relied on the immunoSEQ multiplex PCR assay. The source study handled its data this way. To diagnose cytomegalovirus status from the catalog of TCR beta chain sequences, a statistical classification framework was built. Here the immuneACCESS table is served through TCRdb, limited to in-frame sequences with V and J called. Missing clones are a known gap in these copies; in checked studies unresolved V genes cover under half, and the rest lacks a known reason. V, J and clone size reflect that table, while D and trimming were determined from the DNA. In all, the sample holds around 150,000 clones, and approximately 80% of those were seen once. 25% to 30% of the sample is taken by the ten largest.

The chain was built from TRBV5-1 and TRBJ2-2; TRBD2 is a possible D gene, resting on 5 matching bases. This sequence was found in a man younger than 45 in good health and CMV-seropositive. Sequences were obtained from PBMCs. In nucleotides, the sequence is TGCGCCAGCAGCTTGATCGGTGCGGGCACCGGGGAGCTGTTTTTT. This codes for CASSLIGAGTGELFF.